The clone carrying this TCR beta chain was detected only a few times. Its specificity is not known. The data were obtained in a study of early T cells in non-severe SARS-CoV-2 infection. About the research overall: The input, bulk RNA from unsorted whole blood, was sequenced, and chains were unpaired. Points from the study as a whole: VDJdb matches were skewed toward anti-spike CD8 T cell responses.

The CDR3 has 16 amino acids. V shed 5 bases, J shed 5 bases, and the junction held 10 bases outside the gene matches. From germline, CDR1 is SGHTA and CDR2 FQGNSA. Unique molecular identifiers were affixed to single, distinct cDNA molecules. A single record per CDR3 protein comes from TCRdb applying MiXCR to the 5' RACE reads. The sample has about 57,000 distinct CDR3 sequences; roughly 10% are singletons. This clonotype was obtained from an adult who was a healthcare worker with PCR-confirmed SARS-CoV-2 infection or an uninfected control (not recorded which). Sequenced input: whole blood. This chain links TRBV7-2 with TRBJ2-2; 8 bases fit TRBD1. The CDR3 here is CASSLGQGPQTGELFF. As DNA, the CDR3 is TGTGCCAGCAGCCTCGGACAGGGCCCTCAGACCGGGGAGCTGTTTTTT. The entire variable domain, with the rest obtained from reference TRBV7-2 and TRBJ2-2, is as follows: GAGVSQSPSNKVTEKGKDVELRCDPISGHTALYWYRQSLGQGLEFLIYFQGNSAPDKSGLPSDRFSAERTGGSVSTLTIQRTQQEDSAVYLCASSLGQGPQTGELFFGEGSRLTVL.